This record concerns one TCR beta chain sequence. The antigen is undetermined. It was with 60 Vbeta and 13 Jbeta primers that the PCR ran. Using immunoSEQ multiplex PCR, the repertoire was profiled, and TCRdb retains in-frame clones only, with some absent. This table has hundreds of thousands of clones, 85% to 90% appearing once. This specimen comes from a study of cytomegalovirus exposure and HLA in healthy donors. Overall study findings and caveats: One variant, a missense change in DCLRE1C, was linked in a later analysis to TCR beta V- and J-gene trimming. Several of the most significant clusters appeared linked to common viral pathogens, based on a later analysis. HLA allele associations emerged for roughly 17,000 TCR beta sequences in a later analysis, at 0.05 false discovery rate. When a later analysis was performed, an Asian-associated ancestry cluster reportedly had fewer N-insertions than the approximately 600-donor mean.

The sequence derives from a woman aged 18-29 years in good health and CMV-seronegative. Specimen: PBMCs.

The CDR3 nucleotides read TGTGCCAGCAGCCGTTCACAGAACACTGAAGCTTTCTTT. This gives the protein CASSRSQNTEAFF. This chain uses TRBV6-5 with TRBJ1-1; D ambiguous. The CDR3 covers 13 residues. Germline V gene lookup returns CDR1 MNHEY and CDR2 SVGAGI. Trimming stripped 6 bases from V and 1 base from J, with 9 bases between.